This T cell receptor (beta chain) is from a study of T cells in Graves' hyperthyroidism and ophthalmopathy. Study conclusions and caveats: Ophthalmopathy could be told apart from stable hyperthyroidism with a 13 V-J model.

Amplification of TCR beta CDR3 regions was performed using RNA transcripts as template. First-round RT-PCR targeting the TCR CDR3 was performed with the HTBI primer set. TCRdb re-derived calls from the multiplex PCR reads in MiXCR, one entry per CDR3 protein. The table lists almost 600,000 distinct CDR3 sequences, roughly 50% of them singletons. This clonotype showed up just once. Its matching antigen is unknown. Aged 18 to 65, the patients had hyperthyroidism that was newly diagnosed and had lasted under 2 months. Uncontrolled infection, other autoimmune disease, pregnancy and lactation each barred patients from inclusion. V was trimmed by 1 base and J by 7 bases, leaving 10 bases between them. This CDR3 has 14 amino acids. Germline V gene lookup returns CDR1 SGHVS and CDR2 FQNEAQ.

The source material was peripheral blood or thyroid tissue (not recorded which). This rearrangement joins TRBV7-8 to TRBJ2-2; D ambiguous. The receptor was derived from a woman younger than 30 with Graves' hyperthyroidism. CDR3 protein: CASSLGHGVGELFF. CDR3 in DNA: TGTGCCAGCAGCTTAGGACATGGGGTCGGGGAGCTGTTTTTT.